This T cell receptor (beta chain) was retrieved from a study of OX40 agonist ivuxolimab in advanced cancers. Per the germline V gene, CDR1 is SGHTA and CDR2 is FQGNSA. The trim removed 5 bases at V and 6 bases at J, leaving 5 bases unmatched. The CDR3 runs 14 residues. Libraries were prepared by immunoSEQ multiplex PCR; TCRdb keeps only in-frame clonotypes and omits some of them. The sample records 55,000 to 65,000 clones, about 86% being singletons. The chain employs TRBV7-2 and TRBJ1-5; 9 bases are shared with TRBD1. The sequence was obtained from an adult with an advanced solid tumor such as melanoma, head and neck, liver or kidney cancer. This sample comprised CD4+ or CD8+ T cells sorted from blood, obtained in a trial of the OX40 agonist ivuxolimab. The chain's CDR3 is CASSPYRGPQPQHF. DNA for the CDR3: TGTGCCAGCAGCCCTTACAGGGGGCCTCAGCCCCAGCATTTT.